This T cell receptor beta chain was sequenced for a study of OX40 agonist ivuxolimab in advanced cancers. Study-wide context: Six ivuxolimab dose levels, 0.01 to 10 mg/kg, were given intravenously every 2 weeks. Cohort: 80% to 85% men, mean age around 61, aged about 23 to 79. The study, taken as a whole, reports: Expanded peripheral T cells had an undetermined antigen specificity. Clonal expansion in partial responders at 0.1-3.0 mg/kg ranked among the lowest.

Comment on this clone: Its antigen is undetermined.

The data were produced by immunoSEQ multiplex PCR, yet TCRdb's version contains in-frame clones alone and is incomplete. The table shows about 63,000 clones, with around 87% occurring only once. Germline V gives CDR1 DFQATT, CDR2 SNEGSKA (reference sequence). The V gene lost 6 bases and the J gene lost 5 bases, with 11 bases spanning the gap. This CDR3 comprises 11 residues. This TCR came from an adult with an advanced solid tumor such as melanoma, head and neck, liver or kidney cancer. The input for sequencing was CD4+ or CD8+ T cells sorted from blood, taken in a trial of the OX40 agonist ivuxolimab. This rearrangement joins TRBV20-1 to TRBJ2-7, with D perhaps assigned TRBD1 or TRBD2 (5 bases each). The CDR3 DNA sequence: TGCAGTGCGGGGCGGGCCCACGAGCAGTACTTC. Encoded protein: CSAGRAHEQYF.